Below are 11 T cell receptor beta chains sequenced from a single sample in a study of shared clonotypes between healthy human individuals. This table comes from immunoSEQ multiplex PCR, and its TCRdb copy is limited to in-frame clones, with some not included. The profile covers about 99,000 clones, with roughly 50% appearing a single time and about 16% taken by the ten largest. The specimen sequenced was PBMCs. The source is a middle-aged woman in good health. Some clones in this sample may be carry-over from other donors' samples.

The V gene is TRBV7-9, the J gene TRBJ1-5; 8 bases map to TRBD1. This CDR3 spans 14 amino acids. The V and J ends lost 3 bases and 6 bases, in that order; junction bases with no gene match: 4. Per the germline V gene, CDR1 is SEHNR and CDR2 is FQNEAQ (reference sequence). CDR3 sequence reads: CASSFTGTGQPQHF. CDR3 sequence (DNA): TGTGCCAGCAGCTTCACCGGGACAGGTCAGCCCCAGCATTTT.

The V and J genes are TRBV28 and TRBJ2-7; no definite D call. The V end lost 6 bases, the J end lost 3 bases, and 3 bases lay between the germline ends. CDR1 and CDR2 (germline): MDHEN, SYDVKM. CDR3 size: 10 residues. The CDR3 sequence is CASRDYEQYF. Written as DNA, the CDR3 is TGTGCCAGCAGAGACTACGAGCAGTACTTC.

Details on this clone: Since a much larger clone is just one base distant, this may be a read error. This rearrangement joins TRBV30 to TRBJ1-3; D gene unclear. There are 16 residues in the CDR3. The germline gives CDR1 GTSNPN, CDR2 SVGIG (reference sequence). CDR3 residues: CAWSVLPLGPGNTVYF. CDR3 DNA sequence: TGTGCCTGGAGTGTACTTCCTCTAGGGCCTGGAAACACCGTATATTTT.

The chain uses TRBV30 and TRBJ2-5, with D tentatively TRBD1 or TRBD2 (5 bases each). The assigned J gene may be wrong: the sequence end matches TRBJ2-7 better. The CDR3 consists of 13 residues. Germline CDR1 and CDR2: GTSNPN and SVGIG (reference sequence). CDR3 sequence: CAWRSPGTHEQYF. Written as DNA, the CDR3 is TGTGCCTGGAGGAGTCCGGGGACCCACGAGCAGTACTTC.

J is TRBJ2-7 and V is TRBV5-8; D unresolved. Germline CDR1 is SGHTS and CDR2 is YDEGEE. The CDR3 contains 12 residues. V dropped 1 base and J dropped 6 bases, with 8 bases sitting between them. CDR3 bases: TGTGCCAGCAGCTTGAGGCTGGCCGAGCAGTACTTC. This translates into CASSLRLAEQYF.

This clone was detected a few times. Other nucleotide sequences from this sample produce the same CDR3. The chain joins TRBV27 to TRBJ2-6; D is undetermined. The V gene's germline CDR1 is MNHEY and CDR2 SMNVEV (reference sequence). V lost 3 bases and J lost 2, with 2 bases in between. The CDR3 has 13 amino acids. This chain's CDR3 is CASSLTGANVLTF. The CDR3 nucleotides are TGTGCCAGCAGTTTGACTGGGGCCAACGTCCTGACTTTC.

V usage is TRBV9 and J usage is TRBJ2-5; 13 bases align to TRBD2. V lost 4 bases and J lost 11; bases outside the gene matches: 5. This CDR3 comprises 13 residues. Looked up from germline, CDR1 is SGDLS and CDR2 is YYNGEE. This chain's CDR3 is CASSKGLAGAQYF. CDR3 coding DNA: TGTGCCAGCAGCAAAGGACTAGCGGGGGCACAGTACTTC.

This clone counts as medium-sized. This sequence joins TRBV7-9 and TRBJ2-7; 7 bases match TRBD2. The germline gives CDR1 SEHNR, CDR2 FQNEAQ (reference sequence). The CDR3 runs 16 residues. Losses at the gene ends were 0 bases for V and 4 bases for J; bases not matched to a gene: 9. The CDR3 DNA follows: TGTGCCAGCAGCTTAGCGGGAGGGCCCACTAGATACGAGCAGTACTTC. Its protein is CASSLAGGPTRYEQYF.

The chain carries TRBV7-9 and TRBJ2-1, with 11 bases matching TRBD2. Germline V gives CDR1 SEHNR, CDR2 FQNEAQ (reference sequence). The CDR3 has 17 amino acids. J lost 0 bases, V lost 0 bases, and 1 base had no gene match. CDR3 loop: CASSLAGTSGSYNEQFF. DNA for the CDR3: TGTGCCAGCAGCTTAGCGGGGACTAGCGGCTCCTACAATGAGCAGTTCTTC.

The V call is TRBV18, the J call TRBJ2-3; 9 nucleotides align to TRBD2. CDR1 and CDR2 (germline): KGHSH, LQKENI. This CDR3 has 16 residues. V shed 3 bases, J shed 0 bases, and the junction held 4 bases outside the gene matches. CDR3 DNA sequence: TGTGCCAGCTCACCCGAGACTAGCGGCAGCACAGATACGCAGTATTTT. This codes for CASSPETSGSTDTQYF. Drawing the rest from reference TRBV18 and TRBJ2-3, the complete variable domain is NAGVMQNPRHLVRRRGQEARLRCSPMKGHSHVYWYRQLPEEGLKFMVYLQKENIIDESGMPKERFSAEFPKEGPSILRIQQVVRGDSAAYFCASSPETSGSTDTQYFGPGTRLTVL.

This clone came up a few times. This chain joins TRBV27 and TRBJ1-2; possible D gene TRBD1, 5 bases. Germline loops: CDR1 MNHEY, CDR2 SMNVEV (reference sequence). V lost 6 bases to trimming and J lost 4 bases, with 15 bases between them. This CDR3 spans 14 amino acids. CDR3 amino acids: CASRLRDGSYGYTF. DNA for the CDR3: TGTGCCAGCAGGCTCCGGGACGGAAGCTATGGCTACACCTTC.